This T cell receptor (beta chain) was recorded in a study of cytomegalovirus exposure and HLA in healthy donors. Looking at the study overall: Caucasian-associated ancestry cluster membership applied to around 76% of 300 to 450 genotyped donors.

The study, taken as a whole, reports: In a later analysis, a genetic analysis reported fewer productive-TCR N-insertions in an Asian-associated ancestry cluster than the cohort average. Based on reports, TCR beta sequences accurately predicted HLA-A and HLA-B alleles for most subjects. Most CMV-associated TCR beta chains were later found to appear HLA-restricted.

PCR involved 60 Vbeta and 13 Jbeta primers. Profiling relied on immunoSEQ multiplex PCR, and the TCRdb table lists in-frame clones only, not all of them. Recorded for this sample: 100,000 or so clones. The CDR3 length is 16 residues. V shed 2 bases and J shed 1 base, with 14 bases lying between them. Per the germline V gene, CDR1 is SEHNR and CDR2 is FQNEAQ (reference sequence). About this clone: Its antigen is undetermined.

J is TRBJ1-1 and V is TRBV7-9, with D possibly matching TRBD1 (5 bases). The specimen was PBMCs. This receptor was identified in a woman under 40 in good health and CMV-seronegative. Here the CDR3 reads CASSLFLGQGNTEAFF. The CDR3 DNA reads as TGTGCCAGCAGCTTATTCTTAGGGCAGGGGAACACTGAAGCTTTCTTT.